This T cell receptor beta chain was captured in a study of T-cell reconstitution after alpha-beta-depleted transplantation in children. Unique molecular identifiers were incorporated during preparation of the TCRbeta library. TCRdb reprocessed the PCR reads via MiXCR and lists one record per CDR3 protein. The sample carries roughly 100,000 distinct CDR3 sequences, 6.5% to 8.5% recorded once. Germline V gene sequence: CDR1 LGHNA, CDR2 YSLEER. V lost 1 base and J lost 3, with 9 bases in between. CDR3 length: 14 amino acids. Specimen: PBMCs from the stem cell graft donor, collected from the stem cell graft. The V call is TRBV4-3, the J call TRBJ2-5, with no clear D. The origin of this receptor is a human donor who donated a stem cell graft to a child with congenital amegakaryocytic thrombocytopenia. This chain's CDR3 is CASSQGVREETQYF. CDR3 DNA: TGCGCCAGCAGCCAAGGGGTCAGAGAAGAGACCCAGTACTTC.